These 31 T cell receptor beta chains originate from one sample sequenced in a study of regulatory T cells in long-lasting Graves disease. Time point indicated: persistent/refractory GD, antithyroid drugs over 5 years with positive TRAb. Scientists built the TCR library using RNA that was extracted from PBMCs. According to the study, TCR beta libraries were built with iRepertoire HTBI primers and CDR3-region Arm-PCR. TCRdb fed the multiplex PCR reads into MiXCR, producing one record per CDR3 protein. The table records 390,000 or so distinct CDR3 sequences, roughly 25% of them present only once. The starting material was peripheral blood mononuclear cells (PBMCs), obtained when the disease was refractory, from a patient treated with antithyroid drugs. The source of these receptors is a woman aged 40 to 50 with Graves disease.

This clonotype was counted many times. CDR3 protein: CASSPPPGEQYF. The CDR3 DNA reads TGTGCCAGCAGTCCCCCGCCGGGTGAGCAGTACTTC. The chain uses TRBV28 and TRBJ2-7, with no clear D. Trimming removed 5 bases from V and 7 bases from J, with 12 bases in between. The CDR3 has 12 residues. Germline values: CDR1 MDHEN, CDR2 SYDVKM. Looking up the rest from reference TRBV28 and TRBJ2-7 gives the full variable domain: DVKVTQSSRYLVKRTGEKVFLECVQDMDHENMFWYRQDPGLGLRLIYFSYDVKMKEKGDIPEGYSVSREKKERFSLILESASTNQTSMYLCASSPPPGEQYFGPGTRLTVT.

The chain carries TRBV19 and TRBJ1-5; the D is unclear. Germline assignment: CDR1 LNHDA and CDR2 SQIVND (reference sequence). Trimming stripped 4 bases from V and 2 bases from J, with 6 bases between. The CDR3 runs 13 residues. Here the CDR3 DNA reads TGTGCCAGTAGTAGAATAGGCAATCAGCCCCAGCATTTT. Its translation is CASSRIGNQPQHF.

The chain combines TRBV6-1 with TRBJ2-2; D not resolved. V was clipped by 7 bases and J by 4 bases, with 13 bases between them. This CDR3 has 14 amino acids. Germline CDR1 and CDR2: MNHNS and SASEGT. CDR3 loop: CASNLAYGTGELFF. CDR3 coding DNA: TGTGCCAGCAACTTGGCGTACGGCACCGGGGAGCTGTTTTTT.

This clonotype has only a few counts. V and J are TRBV7-9 and TRBJ2-7, with 11 bases lining up with TRBD2. The CDR3 has 19 residues. Germline V gives CDR1 SEHNR, CDR2 FQNEAQ (reference sequence). Trimming removed 1 base from V and 2 bases from J; junction bases left unmatched: 13. CDR3 in amino acids: CASSLDLGTSGSLPYEQYF. The CDR3 nucleotides read TGTGCCAGCAGCTTAGATTTAGGGACTAGCGGTTCTCTTCCCTACGAGCAGTACTTC. Full variable domain (remainder filled in from reference TRBV7-9 and TRBJ2-7): DTGVSQNPRHKITKRGQNVTFRCDPISEHNRLYWYRQTLGQGPEFLTYFQNEAQLEKSRLLSDRFSAERPKGSFSTLEIQRTEQGDSAMYLCASSLDLGTSGSLPYEQYFGPGTRLTVT.

This clonotype was seen ten or more times. The rearrangement uses TRBV2 and TRBJ2-2; perhaps TRBD1 as D (6 bases). The V end lost 5 bases, the J end lost 2 bases, and 12 bases lay between the germline ends. The CDR3 loop spans 15 amino acids. Germline lookup yields CDR1 SNHLY and CDR2 FYNNEI. As DNA, the CDR3 is TGTGCCAGCAGTCAACAACAGGGTAACACCGGGGAGCTGTTTTTT. Encoded protein: CASSQQQGNTGELFF.

This clonotype was seen repeatedly, ten times or more. V usage is TRBV12-3 or TRBV12-4 and J usage is TRBJ2-5, with 10 bases that match TRBD2. J gave up 3 bases and V 6 bases, and 1 base lay outside the gene matches. The CDR3 loop spans 13 amino acids. CDR3: CASSGLAEETQYF. DNA of the CDR3: TGTGCCAGCAGCGGACTAGCGGAAGAGACCCAGTACTTC.

This chain links TRBV7-2 with TRBJ2-5; D unclear. This CDR3 is built from 13 residues. Trimming took off 7 bases at V and 11 bases at J, with 20 bases between the two ends. Per the germline V gene, CDR1 is SGHTA and CDR2 is FQGNSA. In nucleotides, the CDR3 is TGTGCCAGCAACTCACCCCCCTCCCAGCTGCAGTACTTC. Translated: CASNSPPSQLQYF.

V usage is TRBV15 and J usage is TRBJ1-1; D gene uncertain. The CDR3 consists of 22 residues. The germline V gene has CDR1 LNHNV and CDR2 YYDKDF (reference sequence). The V and J ends lost 2 bases and 3 bases respectively, with 34 bases between them. The CDR3 nucleotides are TGTGCCACCAGCAGAAACCCGGTGTTGCCTTTTCTATCGGAAGCGTCGGACACTGAAGCTTTCTTT. Amino acid sequence: CATSRNPVLPFLSEASDTEAFF.

The rearrangement uses TRBV7-9 and TRBJ2-7; 12 bases are a match to TRBD2. With V trimmed by 1 base and J by 5 bases, 3 bases remained unmatched. The CDR3 runs to 15 residues. The germline V gene encodes CDR1 SEHNR and CDR2 FQNEAQ (reference sequence). The CDR3 nucleotides are TGTGCCAGCAGCTTAGGGACTAGCGGGACCGACGAGCAGTACTTC. It encodes CASSLGTSGTDEQYF.

A note on this clonotype: A read error may be the cause here, since a much bigger clone is one base away. The rearrangement uses TRBV6-9 and TRBJ2-5; the match to TRBD2 covers 8 bases. The germline CDR1 and CDR2 sequences are MNHGY and SVAAGI. This CDR3 has 15 residues. CDR3 protein: CTSSLAGWGGETQYF. CDR3 DNA: TGTACCAGCAGTTTAGCGGGATGGGGTGGGGAGACCCAGTACTTC.

The rearrangement uses TRBV28 and TRBJ2-7; 10 bases agree with TRBD1. V trimming: 5 bases; J trimming: 5 bases; junction bases outside the gene matches: 6. The CDR3 extends over 14 amino acids. Germline V CDR1 and CDR2: MDHEN, SYDVKM. The CDR3, as DNA: TGTGCCAGCAGTGGGGACAGGGGAAGCAACGAGCAGTACTTC. Translation: CASSGDRGSNEQYF.

The chain has TRBV7-3 and TRBJ2-1, with D possibly TRBD2 on 6 matching bases. The CDR3 extends over 14 amino acids. Trimming took off 8 bases at V and 4 bases at J, with 15 bases between the two ends. Germline V gives CDR1 SGHTA, CDR2 FQGTGA. CDR3: CASGPAGPYNEQFF. The DNA for the CDR3 is TGTGCCAGCGGCCCGGCGGGACCGTACAATGAGCAGTTCTTC. The full variable domain, completed using reference TRBV7-3 and TRBJ2-1, is GAGVSQTPSNKVTEKGKYVELRCDPISGHTALYWYRQSLGQGPEFLIYFQGTGAADDSGLPNDRFFAVRPEGSVSTLKIQRTERGDSAVYLCASGPAGPYNEQFFGPGTRLTVL.

A few counts support this clonotype. This rearrangement joins TRBV3-1 to TRBJ1-4, with D tentatively TRBD1 (6 bases). V lost 4 bases and J lost 7, with 19 bases in between. CDR1 and CDR2 (germline): LGHDT, YNNKEL (reference sequence). The length of the CDR3 is 16 residues. The CDR3: CASSPRTGAYGEKLFF. Here the CDR3 DNA reads TGTGCCAGCAGCCCAAGGACGGGGGCGTATGGTGAAAAACTGTTTTTT.

V is TRBV30 and J is TRBJ1-6; D is unresolved. CDR3 length: 11 residues. The V end lost 0 bases, the J end lost 10 bases, and 4 bases lay between the germline ends. The germline CDR1 and CDR2 sequences are GTSNPN and SVGIG (reference sequence). The CDR3 coding sequence is TGTGCCTGGAGTGTGCGATCACCCCTCCACTTT. It encodes CAWSVRSPLHF. Full variable domain (outside the CDR3, taken from reference TRBV30 and TRBJ1-6): SQTIHQWPATLVQPVGSPLSLECTVEGTSNPNLYWYRQAAGRGLQLLFYSVGIGQISSEVPQNLSASRPQDRQFILSSKKLLLSDSGFYLCAWSVRSPLHFGNGTRLTVT.

In this sample, this clonotype turned up a few times. This may stem from a read error, because a much larger clone lies one nucleotide away. In DNA form, the CDR3 reads TGTGCCAGCAGCTTTGGACAGGGCAGCGACGGGCAGTACTTC. Amino acid sequence: CASSFGQGSDGQYF. The J gene is TRBJ2-7, the V gene TRBV11-2, with 8 bases matching TRBD1. The junction had 10 bases not matched to a gene; V was cut back by 3 bases and J by 9 bases. Germline V CDR1 and CDR2: SGHAT, FQNNGV. CDR3 length: 14 residues.

Concerning this clonotype: A read error may account for a junction end that differs from germline. This chain joins TRBV29-1 and TRBJ2-1; 9 nucleotides align to TRBD1. The CDR3 loop spans 10 amino acids. Germline CDR1 is SQVTM and CDR2 is ANQGSEA. The chain's CDR3 is CSVEGTGRLF. The CDR3 nucleotides read TGCAGCGTCGAAGGGACAGGGAGGCTCTTC.

J is TRBJ2-1 and V is TRBV7-3; D may be TRBD2 (6 bases). The germline V gene has CDR1 SGHTA and CDR2 FQGTGA. This CDR3 spans 13 amino acids. V was shortened by 5 bases and J by 9 bases, with 14 bases between the two germline ends. The CDR3: CASSLNVGGEQFF. CDR3 coding DNA: TGTGCCAGCAGCCTAAACGTGGGGGGTGAGCAGTTCTTC.

This clonotype was counted many times. The CDR3: CASSSKTGVTEAFF. CDR3 bases: TGCGCCAGCAGCTCGAAAACAGGGGTCACTGAAGCTTTCTTT. The rearrangement links TRBV5-1 to TRBJ1-1; 7 nucleotides match TRBD1. CDR1 SGHRS and CDR2 YFSETQ come from the germline V gene. The CDR3 length is 14 residues. J was trimmed by 4 bases and V by 3 bases; bases with no gene match: 6.

The gene calls are TRBV6-1 and TRBJ1-1; TRBD1 might be the D (6 bases). The CDR3 totals 15 residues. Trimming took off 2 bases at V and 7 bases at J, with 17 bases between the two ends. Looked up from germline, CDR1 is MNHNS and CDR2 is SASEGT. CDR3 sequence: CASSEFRGGNSEAFF. The DNA of the CDR3 is TGTGCCAGCAGTGAATTCAGGGGAGGTAATAGTGAAGCTTTCTTT.

This clonotype was counted once. V is TRBV12-3 or TRBV12-4 and J is TRBJ1-5; D is unclear. The CDR3 runs 15 residues. V was cut by 6 bases and J by 2 bases, with 14 bases left in between. The CDR3 DNA follows: TGTGCCAGCAGAAAGACCGGGGTGGGCAATCAGCCCCAGCATTTT. Its protein product is CASRKTGVGNQPQHF.

Points on this clonotype: A much bigger clone sits one base away, suggesting this may be a read error. The chain is built from TRBV15 and TRBJ1-3; D may be TRBD1 (5 bases). Germline lookup yields CDR1 LNHNV and CDR2 YYDKDF (reference sequence). This CDR3 comprises 15 residues. The CDR3 is CATRRGDGSGNTIYF. Here the CDR3 DNA reads TGTGCCACCCGCAGAGGGGACGGCTCTGGAAACACCATATATTTT. The variable domain in full, with the rest retrieved from reference TRBV15 and TRBJ1-3, is DAMVIQNPRYQVTQFGKPVTLSCSQTLNHNVMYWYQQKSSQAPKLLFHYYDKDFNNEADTPDNFQSRRPNTSFCFLDIRSPGLGDTAMYLCATRRGDGSGNTIYFGEGSWLTVV.

In the case of this clonotype: Just one base apart from a much larger clone, this may be a read error. The chain couples TRBV2 to TRBJ2-7; 9 bases are a match to TRBD2. The CDR3 totals 13 residues. Germline V gene data show CDR1 as SNHLY and CDR2 as FYNNEI. CDR3 amino acids: CVSSGSGSREQYF. The CDR3 coding sequence is TGTGTCAGCAGTGGTAGCGGGAGCCGGGAGCAGTACTTC.

The genes are TRBV7-8 and TRBJ2-2; the match to TRBD2 covers 13 bases. Germline V CDR1 and CDR2: SGHVS, FQNEAQ. Trimming took 8 bases from V and 3 from J; bases not matched to a gene: 6. This CDR3 spans 16 amino acids. The CDR3, as DNA: TGTGCCAGCCGGACTAGCGGGAGTCGGGACACCGGGGAGCTGTTTTTT. Residues: CASRTSGSRDTGELFF.

As concerns this clonotype: Just one base apart from a much larger clone, this may be a read error. V is TRBV20-1 and J is TRBJ1-2; 9 bases are a match to TRBD1. Germline CDR1 DFQATT, CDR2 SNEGSKA (reference sequence). With 6 bases clipped from V and 2 bases from J, the junction kept 7 bases outside the gene matches. The CDR3 totals 14 residues. The DNA of the CDR3 is TGCAGTGCAAGTTCCGGACAGGGGAACTATGGCTACACCTTC. Translating it yields CSASSGQGNYGYTF.

V and J are TRBV6-1 and TRBJ2-7; tentatively, D is TRBD1 (5 bases). The CDR3 spans 16 residues. The V gene's germline CDR1 is MNHNS and CDR2 SASEGT. Trimming took off 8 bases at V and 2 bases at J, with 22 bases between the two ends. CDR3 DNA sequence: TGTGCCAGCCGGTCTGACTTGCAGGGTGATCCCTACGAGCAGTACTTC. Protein sequence: CASRSDLQGDPYEQYF.

The chain is built from TRBV27 and TRBJ2-1, with 11 positions matching TRBD2. This CDR3 has 16 amino acids. V lost 7 bases to trimming and J lost 5 bases; unmatched junction nucleotides: 10. The germline V gene has CDR1 MNHEY and CDR2 SMNVEV (reference sequence). The CDR3 reads CASKFSGTSGHNEQFF. The CDR3 DNA sequence: TGTGCCAGCAAATTCTCCGGGACTAGCGGACACAATGAGCAGTTCTTC.

This clonotype was seen a single time. The chain recombines TRBV7-9 with TRBJ2-1; TRBD2 is a possible D gene (6 bases). The germline gives CDR1 SEHNR, CDR2 FQNEAQ (reference sequence). The CDR3 totals 14 residues. V was cut by 3 bases and J by 7 bases, with 13 bases left in between. CDR3 in DNA: TGTGCCAGCAGCTTTAGCGGACGCCCAAATGAGCAGTTCTTC. The encoded protein is CASSFSGRPNEQFF.

With respect to this clonotype: One junction end disagrees with the germline gene, perhaps due to a read error. The chain has TRBV4-1 and TRBJ1-1; D is undetermined. CDR1 is MGHRA, CDR2 YSYEKL, per germline. The CDR3 is 13 residues long. CDR3: CVSSQTRIVEAFF. The CDR3 DNA reads TGCGTCAGCAGCCAAACCCGGATAGTAGAAGCTTTCTTT.

This clonotype was found many times. The chain carries TRBV3-1 and TRBJ1-1; possible D gene TRBD1, 5 bases. The CDR3 is 14 amino acids. Germline CDR1 reads LGHDT; CDR2 reads YNNKEL (reference sequence). The germline V and J ends were trimmed by 0 bases and 6 bases, with 11 bases remaining between them. CDR3 sequence reads: CASSQDLGVAEAFF. CDR3 coding DNA: TGTGCCAGCAGCCAAGATCTAGGGGTAGCTGAAGCTTTCTTT. Complete variable domain (other parts from reference TRBV3-1 and TRBJ1-1): DTAVSQTPKYLVTQMGNDKSIKCEQNLGHDTMYWYKQDSKKFLKIMFSYNNKELIINETVPNRFSPKSPDKAHLNLHINSLELGDSAVYFCASSQDLGVAEAFFGQGTRLTVV.

This clonotype is a singleton in its sample. The chain couples TRBV19 to TRBJ2-7; no clear D gene. CDR3 size: 16 residues. Germline CDR1 and CDR2: LNHDA and SQIVND (reference sequence). Trimming left V 3 bases short and J 0 bases short, with 15 bases between. Here the CDR3 reads CASSIAKRSASYEQYF. As DNA, the CDR3 is TGTGCCAGTAGTATCGCTAAACGGAGCGCCTCCTACGAGCAGTACTTC.

The genes are TRBV19 and TRBJ2-1, with D tentatively TRBD1 (6 bases). CDR3 length: 16 residues. Trimming shortened V by 3 bases and J by 7 bases, and 19 bases separated the two germline ends. In germline, CDR1 is LNHDA, CDR2 SQIVND (reference sequence). CDR3 in DNA: TGTGCCAGTAGTATGTGGGGGATAGGAACAGGGAATGAGCAGTTCTTC. The encoded protein is CASSMWGIGTGNEQFF.